Listed below are T cell receptor beta chains from one sample, sequenced in a study of shared clonotypes between healthy human individuals. Assay used: immunoSEQ multiplex PCR; TCRdb lists only in-frame clones, some missing. This sample yields a few million clones, of which 90% to 95% are seen a single time; around 0.15% belongs to the top ten. Sequencing input: naive CD4+ T cells sorted from blood. The receptors were sampled from a man between 18 and 35 years old in good health. CDR3s leave out the opening cysteine and the closing phenylalanine or tryptophan.

V: TRBV30; J: TRBJ1-1; CDR3: AWAQGGRTEAF
V: TRBV4-3; J: TRBJ2-2; CDR3: ASSPGSRNTGELF
V: TRBV27; J: TRBJ1-2; CDR3: ASSFRVGDGYT
V: TRBV5-4; J: TRBJ2-7; CDR3: ASSSHSGRENEQY
V: TRBV18; J: TRBJ2-7; CDR3: ATAKGASGTTAYEQY
V: TRBV5-6; J: TRBJ2-3; CDR3: ASSSVGTDTQY
V: TRBV18; J: TRBJ1-5; CDR3: ASSGGQGDQPQH
V: TRBV5-1; J: TRBJ2-2; CDR3: ATRAEEEGGTGELF
V: TRBV19; J: TRBJ2-2; CDR3: ASMGTGGIGELF
V: TRBV4-1; J: TRBJ1-1; CDR3: ASSQPGRRDTEAF
V: TRBV2; J: TRBJ1-5; CDR3: ASSGVNQPQH
V: TRBV19; J: TRBJ1-5; CDR3: ASLRDLGGQPQH
V: TRBV6-1; J: TRBJ1-5; CDR3: ASSDGGGNQPQH
V: TRBV5-1; J: TRBJ2-7; CDR3: ASSLTGTSGYYEQY
V: TRBV7-9; J: TRBJ2-7; CDR3: ASRGQGGIQY
V: TRBV19; J: TRBJ1-1; CDR3: ASSSPDRRNTEAF
V: TRBV9; J: TRBJ2-5; CDR3: ASSGGVAGGQETQY
V: TRBV30; J: .; CDR3: AWRDGTSYEQY
V: TRBV27; J: TRBJ2-5; CDR3: ASSRQGMRETQY
V: TRBV19; J: TRBJ2-4; CDR3: ASSIAGQGAGIQY
V: TRBV6-1; J: TRBJ1-3; CDR3: ASTRGIGNTIY
V: TRBV5-4; J: TRBJ2-4; CDR3: ASSFSGMLAKNIQY
V: TRBV6-1; J: TRBJ1-3; CDR3: ATNRAMGNTIY
V: TRBV10-3; J: TRBJ2-7; CDR3: AISGQGGEQY
V: TRBV6-1; J: TRBJ2-5; CDR3: ASSVGGALETQY
V: TRBV5-1; J: TRBJ2-3; CDR3: ASSLARGTSGISTDTQY
V: TRBV5-1; J: TRBJ2-2; CDR3: ASSLRDRGASNTGELF
V: TRBV21-1; J: TRBJ2-4; CDR3: ASRLSGGASKNIQY
V: TRBV5-1; J: TRBJ1-6; CDR3: ASSRGEFNSPLH
V: TRBV27; J: TRBJ1-6; CDR3: ASSSQGLGNSPLH
V: TRBV7-2; J: TRBJ2-7; CDR3: ASSQRQGAGLEQY
V: TRBV28; J: TRBJ2-7; CDR3: ASSFPGAHFAYEQY
V: TRBV7-3; J: TRBJ2-7; CDR3: ASQQARGPAYEQY
V: TRBV5-1; J: TRBJ2-5; CDR3: ASSFQGETQY
V: TRBV2; J: TRBJ1-5; CDR3: ASSGGHGYSNQPQH
V: TRBV7-8; J: TRBJ1-4; CDR3: ASSGGQLFNEKLF
V: TRBV11-2; J: TRBJ2-7; CDR3: ASSLNPPGTGGEQY
V: TRBV19; J: TRBJ1-2; CDR3: ASSVQGTNYGYT
V: TRBV5-4; J: TRBJ2-2; CDR3: ASSLGGQGAAGELF
V: TRBV7-8; J: TRBJ2-5; CDR3: ASSLDGGFGGRKETQY
V: TRBV6-6; J: TRBJ2-7; CDR3: ASGGLQTGGGEQY
V: TRBV5-1; J: TRBJ2-7; CDR3: ASSSLRGSSYEQY
V: TRBV5-4; J: TRBJ2-5; CDR3: ASSLPQVVETQY
V: TRBV6-5; J: TRBJ2-7; CDR3: ASRSPGLRYEQY
V: TRBV9; J: TRBJ2-1; CDR3: ASSVASSGTYNEQF
V: TRBV7-9; J: TRBJ1-1; CDR3: ASSLVGLNTEAF
V: TRBV2; J: TRBJ2-3; CDR3: ASSQTSGDFTQY